This entry features one T cell receptor (beta chain) sequence. The sample belongs to a study of blood T cell repertoires in COVID-19. Turning to the study itself: Acute and convalescent COVID-19 specimens originated in the United States, Italy and Spain. In each case, the material was cDNA or gDNA derived from T cells, B-cell-depleted T cells, or PBMCs.

Deletions cut 5 bases from V and 6 bases from J, with 11 bases between. CDR1 is SNHLY, CDR2 FYNNEI, per germline. The length of the CDR3 is 14 residues. As originally analysed: Reference gene primer amplification gave nucleated cell count estimates. Clones were read by immunoSEQ multiplex PCR, and TCRdb kept only the in-frame ones, dropping some. That table furnishes V, J and clone size, whereas the DNA furnished D and trimming. Found here are a few hundred thousand clones, 86% of them singletons; the top ten hold 3.6%. Sample: peripheral blood. The sequence was obtained from a man between 18 and 35 years old with active or convalescent COVID-19. The chain recombines TRBV2 with TRBJ1-6; unclear D gene. The CDR3 DNA is TGTGCCAGCAGTACTAGTCTGAGTAATTCACCCCTCCACTTT. Its protein product is CASSTSLSNSPLHF. Using reference TRBV2 and TRBJ1-6 for the parts outside the CDR3, the full variable domain is EPEVTQTPSHQVTQMGQEVILRCVPISNHLYFYWYRQILGQKVEFLVSFYNNEISEKSEIFDDQFSVERPDGSNFTLKIRSTKLEDSAMYFCASSTSLSNSPLHFGNGTRLTVT.